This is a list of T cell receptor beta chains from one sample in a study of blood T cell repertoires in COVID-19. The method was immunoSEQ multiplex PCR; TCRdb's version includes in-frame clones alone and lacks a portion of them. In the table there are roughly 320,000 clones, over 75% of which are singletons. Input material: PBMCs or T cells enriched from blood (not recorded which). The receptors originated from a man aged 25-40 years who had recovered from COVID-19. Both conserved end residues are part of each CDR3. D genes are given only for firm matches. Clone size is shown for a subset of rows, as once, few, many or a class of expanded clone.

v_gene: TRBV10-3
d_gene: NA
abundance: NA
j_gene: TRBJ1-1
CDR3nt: TGTGCCATCAGTGAATTGGCGAACACTGAAGCTTTCTTT
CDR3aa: CAISELANTEAFF

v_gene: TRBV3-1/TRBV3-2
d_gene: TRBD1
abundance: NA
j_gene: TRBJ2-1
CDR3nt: TGTGCCAGCAGCCGGTGGACAGGGGGACTTAACAATGAGCAGTTCTTC
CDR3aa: CASSRWTGGLNNEQFF

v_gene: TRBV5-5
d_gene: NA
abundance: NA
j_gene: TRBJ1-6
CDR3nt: TGTGCCAGCAGCAAGGGACTCACCACCCTCCACTTT
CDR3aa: CASSKGLTTLHF

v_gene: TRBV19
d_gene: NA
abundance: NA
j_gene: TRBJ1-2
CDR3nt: TGTGCCAGTAACTCCTACAGGGCTGGCTACACCTTC
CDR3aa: CASNSYRAGYTF

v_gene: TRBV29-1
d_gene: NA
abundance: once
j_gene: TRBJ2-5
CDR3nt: TGCAGCGTACTAGGACAGTCCCAAGAGACCCAGTACTTC
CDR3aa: CSVLGQSQETQYF

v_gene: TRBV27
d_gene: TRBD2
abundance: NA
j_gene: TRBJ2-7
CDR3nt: TGTGCCAGCAGTTTAGGGGCGGGAGCCTACGAGCAGTACTTC
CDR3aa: CASSLGAGAYEQYF

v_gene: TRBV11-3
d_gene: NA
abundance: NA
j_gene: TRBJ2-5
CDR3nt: TGTGCCAGCAGCGGCCGGGACAAAGAGACCCAGTACTTC
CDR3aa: CASSGRDKETQYF

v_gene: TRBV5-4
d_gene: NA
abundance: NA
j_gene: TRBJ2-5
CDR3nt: TGTGCCAGCAGCCGGGTCCAGACTCAAGAGACCCAGTACTTC
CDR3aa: CASSRVQTQETQYF

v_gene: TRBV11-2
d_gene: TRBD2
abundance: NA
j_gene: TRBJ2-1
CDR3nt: TGTGCCAGCAGCCTCGGGACTAGCGGCTATGAGCAGTTCTTC
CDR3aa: CASSLGTSGYEQFF

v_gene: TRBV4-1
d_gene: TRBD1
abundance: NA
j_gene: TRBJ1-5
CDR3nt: TGCGCCAGCAGCCACGATACAGGGGGCGCTTATCAGCCCCAGCATTTT
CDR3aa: CASSHDTGGAYQPQHF

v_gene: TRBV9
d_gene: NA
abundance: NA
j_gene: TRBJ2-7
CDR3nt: TGTGCCAGCAGCGTCGGAGGGCAGTCCTCCTACGAGCAGTACTTC
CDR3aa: CASSVGGQSSYEQYF

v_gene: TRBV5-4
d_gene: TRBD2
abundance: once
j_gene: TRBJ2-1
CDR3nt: TGTGCCAGCAGCGTTGGGACTAGCCGACACAATGAGCAGTTCTTC
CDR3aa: CASSVGTSRHNEQFF

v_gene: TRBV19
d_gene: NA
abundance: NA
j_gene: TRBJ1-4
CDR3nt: TGTGCCAGTAGGCCAGGGTTTGCAACTAATGAAAAACTGTTTTTT
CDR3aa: CASRPGFATNEKLFF

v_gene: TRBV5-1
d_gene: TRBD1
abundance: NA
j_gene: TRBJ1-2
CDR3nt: TGCGCCAGCAGCTTTGGGCGGGACAGCGGTGGCTACACCTTC
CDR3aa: CASSFGRDSGGYTF

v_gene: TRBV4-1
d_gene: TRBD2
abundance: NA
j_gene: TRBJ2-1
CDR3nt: TGCGCCAGCAGCCACCTTGGACTAGCGGGGGGCCCTAACTCCTACAATGAGCAGTTCTTC
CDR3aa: CASSHLGLAGGPNSYNEQFF

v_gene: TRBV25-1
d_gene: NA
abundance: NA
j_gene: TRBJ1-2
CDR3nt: TGTGCCAGCAGCTCCTCCTCGAGGATCTATGGCTACACCTTC
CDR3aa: CASSSSSRIYGYTF

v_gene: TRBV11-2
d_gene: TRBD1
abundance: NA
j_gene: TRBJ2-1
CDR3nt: TGTGCCAGCAGCTGGGACAGGGCTAACAATGAGCAGTTCTTC
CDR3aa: CASSWDRANNEQFF

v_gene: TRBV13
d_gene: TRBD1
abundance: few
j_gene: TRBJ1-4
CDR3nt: TGTGCCAGCAGCTTAGAGGGGGCAGGATATGAAAAACTGTTTTTT
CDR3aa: CASSLEGAGYEKLFF

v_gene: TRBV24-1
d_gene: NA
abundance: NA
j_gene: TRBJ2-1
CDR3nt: TGTGCCACCAGTGACCCTACTAGGAAGGATGAGCAGTTCTTC
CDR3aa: CATSDPTRKDEQFF

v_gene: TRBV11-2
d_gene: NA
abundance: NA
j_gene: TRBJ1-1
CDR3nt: TGTGCCAGCACCGCGGGGTCTGTAAACACTGAAGCTTTCTTT
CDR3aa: CASTAGSVNTEAFF

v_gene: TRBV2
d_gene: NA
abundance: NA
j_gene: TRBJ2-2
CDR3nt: TGTGCCAGCAAGTGGCTAAACAGCCTAACCGGGGAGCTGTTTTTT
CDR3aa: CASKWLNSLTGELFF

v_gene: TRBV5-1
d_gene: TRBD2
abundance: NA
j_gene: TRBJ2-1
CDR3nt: TGCGCCAGCAGCTTGGTCCTGCGCGGGGGGTCAGGCAATGAGCAGTTCTTC
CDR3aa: CASSLVLRGGSGNEQFF

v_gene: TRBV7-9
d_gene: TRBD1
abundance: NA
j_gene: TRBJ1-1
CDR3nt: TGTGCCAGCAGCTTAGATGTCGGACAGGGGGACTACCCGAACACTGAAGCTTTCTTT
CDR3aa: CASSLDVGQGDYPNTEAFF

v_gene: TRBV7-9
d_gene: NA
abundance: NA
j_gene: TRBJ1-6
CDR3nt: TGTGCCAGCGGGGCGGCGGGATATAATTCACCCCTCCACTTT
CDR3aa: CASGAAGYNSPLHF

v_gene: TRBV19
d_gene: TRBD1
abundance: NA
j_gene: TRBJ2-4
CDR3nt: TGTGCCAGTAGTACCGTCGGGACAGGGCAAAAAAGAAACATTCAGTACTTC
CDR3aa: CASSTVGTGQKRNIQYF

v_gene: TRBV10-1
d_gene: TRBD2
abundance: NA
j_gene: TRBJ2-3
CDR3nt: TGCGCCAGCAGCGACGGCCTAGCGGGGGGGCGAGAACCAGGGAGTTTT
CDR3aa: CASSDGLAGGREPGSF

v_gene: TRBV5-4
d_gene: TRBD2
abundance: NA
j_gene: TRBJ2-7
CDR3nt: TGTGCCAGCAGTCCCGGGTTAGCGGGTTCCTACGAGCAGTACTTC
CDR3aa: CASSPGLAGSYEQYF

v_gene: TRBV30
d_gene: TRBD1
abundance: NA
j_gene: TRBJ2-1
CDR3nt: TGTGCCTGGATAGGGGCGACAGGGGGCCGGAATGAGCAGTTCTTC
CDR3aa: CAWIGATGGRNEQFF

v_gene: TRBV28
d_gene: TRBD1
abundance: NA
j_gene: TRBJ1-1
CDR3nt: TGTGCCAGCAGTCCTCGGACAGGGCCAACTGAAGCTTTCTTT
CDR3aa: CASSPRTGPTEAFF

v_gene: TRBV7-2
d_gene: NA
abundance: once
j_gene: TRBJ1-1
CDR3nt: TGTGCCAGCAGCACAAGTGGGAACACTGAAGCTTTCTTT
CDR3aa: CASSTSGNTEAFF

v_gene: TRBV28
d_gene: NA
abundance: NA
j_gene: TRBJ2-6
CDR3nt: TGTGCCAGGGCGGATGGGGCCAACGTCCTGACTTTC
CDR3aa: CARADGANVLTF

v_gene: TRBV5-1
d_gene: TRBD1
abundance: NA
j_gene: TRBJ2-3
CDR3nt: TGCGCCAGCAGCTTCCACATGGGACAGGGACCAGATACGCAGTATTTT
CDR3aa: CASSFHMGQGPDTQYF

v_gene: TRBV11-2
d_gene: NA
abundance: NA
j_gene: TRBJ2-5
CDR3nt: TGTGCCAGCAGCTTGGTGGCACCAGAAGAGACCCAGTACTTC
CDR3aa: CASSLVAPEETQYF

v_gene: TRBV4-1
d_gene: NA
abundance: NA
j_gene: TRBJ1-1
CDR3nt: TGCGCCAGCAGCCCCACCTGGACACATGAAGCTTTCTTT
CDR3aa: CASSPTWTHEAFF

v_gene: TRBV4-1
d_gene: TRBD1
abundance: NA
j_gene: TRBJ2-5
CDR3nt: TGCGCCAGCAGACTTTGGACAGGGGGGGGCGAGACCCAGTACTTC
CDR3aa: CASRLWTGGGETQYF

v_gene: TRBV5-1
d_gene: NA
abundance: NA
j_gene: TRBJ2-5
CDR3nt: TGCGCCAGCAGCTTGGTTTTGACAGTCCAAGAGACCCAGTACTTC
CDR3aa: CASSLVLTVQETQYF

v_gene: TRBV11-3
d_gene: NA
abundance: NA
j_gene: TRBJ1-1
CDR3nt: TGTGCCAGCAGTCGGACAAATACACTGAACACTGAAGCTTTCTTT
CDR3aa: CASSRTNTLNTEAFF

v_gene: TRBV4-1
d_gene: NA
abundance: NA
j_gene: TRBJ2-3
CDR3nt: TGCGCCAGCCAGGGCTCTAGCACAGATACGCAGTATTTT
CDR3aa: CASQGSSTDTQYF

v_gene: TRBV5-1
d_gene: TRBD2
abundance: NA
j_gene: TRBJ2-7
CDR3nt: TGCGCCAGCAGCATTGGGACTAGCGGGAGCTACGAGCAGTACTTC
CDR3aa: CASSIGTSGSYEQYF

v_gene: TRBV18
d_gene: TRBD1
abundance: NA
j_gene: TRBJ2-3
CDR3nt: TGTGCCAGCTCACCACCCGGGACAGGGGATCCTCAAGAGTATTTT
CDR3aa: CASSPPGTGDPQEYF

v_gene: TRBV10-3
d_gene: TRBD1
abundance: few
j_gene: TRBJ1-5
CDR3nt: TGTGCCATCAGTGACCCGGACAGGGTCGGCAATCAGCCCCAGCATTTT
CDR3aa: CAISDPDRVGNQPQHF

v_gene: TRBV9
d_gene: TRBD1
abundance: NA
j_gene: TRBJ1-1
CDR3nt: TGTGCCAGCAGCGTAGGGACAGGGGTCGACACTGAAGCTTTCTTT
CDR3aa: CASSVGTGVDTEAFF

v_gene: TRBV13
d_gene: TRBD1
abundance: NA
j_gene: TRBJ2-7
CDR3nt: TGTGCCAGCAGCTTAGTTGGGACAGGGCGGTACGAGCAGTACTTC
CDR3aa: CASSLVGTGRYEQYF

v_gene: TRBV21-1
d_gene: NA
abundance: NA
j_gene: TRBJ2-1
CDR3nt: TGTGCCAGCAGCTTTACCGGGGAAAGCTCCTACAATGAGCAGTTCTTC
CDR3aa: CASSFTGESSYNEQFF

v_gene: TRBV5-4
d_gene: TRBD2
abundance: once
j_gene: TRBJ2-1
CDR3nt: TGTGCCAGCAGCGGGGGGGTGAGCTCCTACAATGAGCAGTTCTTC
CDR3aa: CASSGGVSSYNEQFF

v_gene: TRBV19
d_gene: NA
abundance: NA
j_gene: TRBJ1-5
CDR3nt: TGTGCCAGTACCGGCCTGAGGGGGAATAGCAATCAGCCCCAGCATTTT
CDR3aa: CASTGLRGNSNQPQHF

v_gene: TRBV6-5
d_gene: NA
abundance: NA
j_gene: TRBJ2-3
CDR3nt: TGTGCCAGCAGTTCCCACCTAGGAGATACGCAGTATTTT
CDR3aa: CASSSHLGDTQYF

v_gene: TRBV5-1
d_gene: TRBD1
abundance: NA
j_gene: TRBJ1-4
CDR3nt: TGCGCCAGCAGCCCCACAGGGGTAGTCGAAAAACTGTTTTTT
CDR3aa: CASSPTGVVEKLFF

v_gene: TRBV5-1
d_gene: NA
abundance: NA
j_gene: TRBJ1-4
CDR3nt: TGCGCCAGCAGAGGGGAAGGGGCCCTTAATGAAAAACTGTTTTTT
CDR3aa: CASRGEGALNEKLFF

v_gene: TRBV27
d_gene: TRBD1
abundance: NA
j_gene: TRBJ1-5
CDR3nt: TGTGCCAGCAGTCCGGCAGGGGGCAAGAATCAGCCCCAGCATTTT
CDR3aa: CASSPAGGKNQPQHF

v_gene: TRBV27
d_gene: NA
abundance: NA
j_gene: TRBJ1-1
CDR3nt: TGTGCCAGCATTGGGGGCAACACTGAAGCTTTCTTT
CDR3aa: CASIGGNTEAFF

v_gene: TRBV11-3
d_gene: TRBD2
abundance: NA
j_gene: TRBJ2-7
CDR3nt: TGTGCCAGCATGGGAGGGTACTACGAGCAGTACTTC
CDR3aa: CASMGGYYEQYF

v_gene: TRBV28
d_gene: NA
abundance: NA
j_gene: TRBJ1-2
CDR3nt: TGTGCCAGCAGTTTCCCCCATCGGGGCTATGGCTACACCTTC
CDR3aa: CASSFPHRGYGYTF

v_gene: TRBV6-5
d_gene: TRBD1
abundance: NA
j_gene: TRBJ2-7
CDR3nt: TGTGCCAGCAGTTACGCCGACAGGGCCTACGAGCAGTACTTC
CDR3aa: CASSYADRAYEQYF

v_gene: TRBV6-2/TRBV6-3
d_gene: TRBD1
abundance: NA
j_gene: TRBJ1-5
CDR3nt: TGTGCCAGCAGTTACGAAGACAGGGGAAACTTAGCCAATCAGCCCCAGCATTTT
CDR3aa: CASSYEDRGNLANQPQHF

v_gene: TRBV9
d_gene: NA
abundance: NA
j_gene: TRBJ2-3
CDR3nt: TGTGCCAGCAGCGTTTCGGTTTTGACAGATACGCAGTATTTT
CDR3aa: CASSVSVLTDTQYF

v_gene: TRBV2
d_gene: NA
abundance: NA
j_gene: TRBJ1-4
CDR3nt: TGTGCCAGCAGTGAACGTAATCCAAAACTGTTTTTT
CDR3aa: CASSERNPKLFF

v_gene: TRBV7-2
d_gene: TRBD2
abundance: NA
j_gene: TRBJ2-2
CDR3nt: TGTGCCAGCAGCTCCCTAGCGGGACAGAACACCGGGGAGCTGTTTTTT
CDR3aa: CASSSLAGQNTGELFF

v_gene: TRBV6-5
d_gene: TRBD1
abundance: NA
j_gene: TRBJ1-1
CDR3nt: TGTGCCACGACGGGACAGGGGGTTCCCCTGGCTTTCTTT
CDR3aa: CATTGQGVPLAFF